The 32 T cell receptor beta chains below all came from one sample that was sequenced in a study of cytomegalovirus exposure and HLA in healthy donors. It was with 60 Vbeta and 13 Jbeta primers that the PCR ran. Profiling relied on immunoSEQ multiplex PCR, and the TCRdb table lists in-frame clones only, not all of them. The data show 130,000 or so clones, around 80% seen once. The specimen sequenced was PBMCs. Receptors were obtained from a man between 18 and 35 years old in good health and CMV-seropositive.

The chain uses TRBV6-5 and TRBJ1-4; D might be TRBD1 (6 bases). Deletions cut 6 bases from V and 7 bases from J, with 18 bases between. Germline assignment: CDR1 MNHEY and CDR2 SVGAGI. CDR3 length: 15 amino acids. The CDR3 DNA follows: TGTGCCAGCAGAATAAAGGGGGGGCTGGGTGAAAAACTGTTTTTT. As protein: CASRIKGGLGEKLFF.

CDR3 amino acids: CASSINREGYEQYF. The CDR3 coding sequence is TGTGCCAGCAGCATCAACAGGGAGGGCTACGAGCAGTACTTC. The V and J genes are TRBV7-9 and TRBJ2-7, with D possibly being TRBD2 (7 bases). Trimming stripped 5 bases from V and 3 bases from J, with 14 bases between. The CDR3 runs to 14 residues. Germline lookup yields CDR1 SEHNR and CDR2 FQNEAQ (reference sequence). The whole variable domain, remainder taken from reference TRBV7-9 and TRBJ2-7, is DTGVSQNPRHKITKRGQNVTFRCDPISEHNRLYWYRQTLGQGPEFLTYFQNEAQLEKSRLLSDRFSAERPKGSFSTLEIQRTEQGDSAMYLCASSINREGYEQYFGPGTRLTVT.

J is TRBJ2-7 and V is TRBV28, with D possibly being TRBD1 (6 bases). The CDR3 is made up of 18 amino acids. V lost 5 bases and J lost 2, with 25 bases in between. CDR1 MDHEN and CDR2 SYDVKM come from the germline V gene. The CDR3 sequence: CASSISPGRTVMPYEQYF. In DNA form, the CDR3 reads TGTGCCAGCAGTATCTCCCCCGGTAGGACAGTGATGCCCTACGAGCAGTACTTC.

In its sample, this clone was seen once. The J gene is TRBJ1-5, the V gene TRBV9, with D maybe TRBD1 (5 bases). The CDR3 covers 17 residues. Germline V lookup: CDR1 SGDLS, CDR2 YYNGEE. V was shortened by 0 bases and J by 0 bases, with 13 bases between the two germline ends. The CDR3 reads CASSVGDRPYSNQPQHF. The CDR3 DNA is TGTGCCAGCAGCGTAGGCGACAGACCTTATAGCAATCAGCCCCAGCATTTT.

This sequence joins TRBV6-5 and TRBJ2-7, with D tentatively TRBD2 (5 bases). The V and J ends lost 0 bases and 3 bases respectively, with 15 bases between them. The germline CDR1 and CDR2 sequences are MNHEY and SVGAGI. The CDR3 loop spans 16 amino acids. CDR3 amino acids: CASSYSDRVRGYEQYF. The CDR3 DNA reads TGTGCCAGCAGTTACTCGGATCGGGTCCGGGGCTACGAGCAGTACTTC.

This chain links TRBV10-3 with TRBJ1-5; D is perhaps TRBD1 (6 bases). This CDR3 has 14 amino acids. Germline V gene sequence: CDR1 ENHRY, CDR2 SYGVKD. The germline V and J ends were trimmed by 10 bases and 1 base, with 14 bases remaining between them. In DNA, the CDR3 is TGTGCCACCTTGGACAGCGTCAGCAATCAGCCCCAGCATTTT. This translates into CATLDSVSNQPQHF.

The J gene is TRBJ2-7, the V gene TRBV29-1; D might be TRBD1 (6 bases). The germline CDR1 and CDR2 sequences are SQVTM and ANQGSEA. This CDR3 is built from 15 residues. Deletions cut 4 bases from V and 4 bases from J, with 20 bases between. For the CDR3, the DNA is TGCAGCGTTGTACTAAATGGACAGACGGTTTACGAGCAGTACTTC. This encodes CSVVLNGQTVYEQYF.

The CDR3 coding sequence is TGTGCCTCTCCGGGAGCAGGGATCTATGGCTACACCTTC. It specifies CASPGAGIYGYTF. V and J are TRBV30 and TRBJ1-2, with D perhaps matching TRBD1 (5 bases). The ends were cut back, 7 bases at V and 4 bases at J, with 16 bases in the middle. The CDR3 extends over 13 amino acids. Germline CDR1 reads GTSNPN; CDR2 reads SVGIG (reference sequence). Complete variable domain (other parts from reference TRBV30 and TRBJ1-2): SQTIHQWPATLVQPVGSPLSLECTVEGTSNPNLYWYRQAAGRGLQLLFYSVGIGQISSEVPQNLSASRPQDRQFILSSKKLLLSDSGFYLCASPGAGIYGYTFGSGTRLTVV.

V usage is TRBV28 and J usage is TRBJ1-3, with D tentatively TRBD1 (6 bases). Trimming left V 1 base short and J 4 bases short, with 11 bases between. CDR3 length: 15 residues. Per germline, CDR1 MDHEN and CDR2 SYDVKM. For the CDR3, the DNA is TGTGCCAGCAGTTTATTAGGACAGACCGGAAACACCATATATTTT. Protein product: CASSLLGQTGNTIYF.

This sequence joins TRBV10-1 and TRBJ1-1; D gene uncertain. Germline CDR1 is WNHNN and CDR2 is SYGVQD (reference sequence). The ends were cut back, 6 bases at V and 0 bases at J, with 8 bases in the middle. The CDR3 spans 13 residues. This chain's CDR3 is CASRRGLNTEAFF. The CDR3, as DNA: TGCGCCAGCAGGCGCGGGCTGAACACTGAAGCTTTCTTT.

Regarding this clone: At one end, the junction sequence differs from germline, possibly due to a read error. V gene TRBV13 combines with J gene TRBJ1-2; tentatively, D is TRBD1 (5 bases). CDR1 and CDR2 from the germline V gene are PRHDT and FYEKMQ (reference sequence). The CDR3 sequence is 13 residues long. Here the CDR3 reads CASSLGTPGELAF. CDR3 in DNA: TGTGCCAGCAGCTTAGGGACACCGGGGGAGTTAGCCTTC.

The V and J genes are TRBV6-1 and TRBJ2-1; TRBD1 aligns across 8 bases. The germline V gene encodes CDR1 MNHNS and CDR2 SASEGT. This CDR3 is built from 13 residues. The trim removed 8 bases at V and 6 bases at J, leaving 6 bases unmatched. CDR3 loop: CASWGQVANEQFF. The CDR3 DNA reads as TGTGCCAGCTGGGGACAGGTTGCCAATGAGCAGTTCTTC.

The V gene is TRBV6-5, the J gene TRBJ2-7, with D possibly matching TRBD1 (6 bases). V was cut by 2 bases and J by 7 bases, with 9 bases left in between. The CDR3 runs to 12 residues. CDR1 is MNHEY and CDR2 is SVGAGI in the germline V gene. The CDR3 DNA sequence: TGTGCCAGCAGTTACGGGGGCCTAGAGCAGTACTTC. It codes for CASSYGGLEQYF.

The V call is TRBV30, the J call TRBJ1-2; D may be TRBD1 (5 bases). With 0 bases removed from V and 11 bases from J, the gap between germline ends came to 19 bases. Germline V gene lookup returns CDR1 GTSNPN and CDR2 SVGIG (reference sequence). The CDR3 is 14 amino acids. Written as DNA, the CDR3 is TGTGCCTGGAGTGTAGGCGAAAGGGCAGGGAAGTACACCTTC. Amino acids: CAWSVGERAGKYTF.

V gene TRBV4-1 combines with J gene TRBJ2-2; D is uncertain. Trimming removed 4 bases from V and 3 bases from J, with 6 bases in between. The CDR3 loop spans 13 amino acids. Germline-derived CDR1 and CDR2 are MGHRA and YSYEKL. The CDR3 bases are TGCGCCAGCAGCCCGGGTTACACCGGGGAGCTGTTTTTT. Translation: CASSPGYTGELFF.

V is TRBV5-5 and J is TRBJ2-7; 10 bases are a match to TRBD2. CDR3 length equals 16 residues. J gave up 0 bases and V 2 bases, and 5 bases lay outside the gene matches. Germline V gene data show CDR1 as SGHKS and CDR2 as YYEKEE (reference sequence). CDR3 amino acids: CASSFGLAVSSYEQYF. For the CDR3, the DNA is TGTGCCAGCAGCTTCGGACTAGCGGTTAGCTCCTACGAGCAGTACTTC.

The chain uses TRBV5-1 and TRBJ1-1, with D perhaps TRBD1 (5 bases). CDR1 is SGHRS, CDR2 YFSETQ, per germline. CDR3 size: 15 residues. V gave up 4 bases and J gave up 1 base, with 14 bases separating them. The DNA for the CDR3 is TGCGCCAGCAGCAGAGAGACAGTGCGGAACACTGAAGCTTTCTTT. Translated: CASSRETVRNTEAFF.

This chain connects TRBV30 to TRBJ2-5; D gene unclear. V was shortened by 3 bases and J by 3 bases, with 11 bases between the two germline ends. Germline CDR1 and CDR2: GTSNPN and SVGIG (reference sequence). This CDR3 region has 13 residues. DNA of the CDR3: TGTGCCTGGAGCAATGGCTTGGAAGAGACCCAGTACTTC. This gives the protein CAWSNGLEETQYF.

The J gene is TRBJ1-2, the V gene TRBV30, with D maybe TRBD1 (6 bases). Germline-derived CDR1 and CDR2 are GTSNPN and SVGIG (reference sequence). The CDR3 loop spans 17 amino acids. V gave up 0 bases and J gave up 0 bases, with 17 bases separating them. The CDR3 DNA reads as TGTGCCTGGAGTGTAGCCGGACAGCCACCCTCTAACTATGGCTACACCTTC. It codes for CAWSVAGQPPSNYGYTF.

The chain links TRBV28 to TRBJ2-7, with TRBD1 as a possible D gene (5 bases). Germline V gives CDR1 MDHEN, CDR2 SYDVKM. Trimming removed 4 bases from V and 0 bases from J, with 13 bases in between. This CDR3 has 15 amino acids. CDR3 sequence reads: CASSYVGASSYEQYF. CDR3 bases: TGTGCCAGCAGTTATGTAGGGGCCTCCTCCTACGAGCAGTACTTC.

The chain joins TRBV5-4 to TRBJ1-1; D is ambiguous. The CDR3 extends over 12 amino acids. Trimming cost V 3 bases and J 8 bases, with 11 bases left between them. CDR1 and CDR2 (germline): SGHNT, YYREEE (reference sequence). CDR3 in amino acids: CASSSNSAEAFF. Written as DNA, the CDR3 is TGTGCCAGCAGCTCGAACAGTGCAGAAGCTTTCTTT. The whole variable domain, remainder taken from reference TRBV5-4 and TRBJ1-1, is ETGVTQSPTHLIKTRGQQVTLRCSSQSGHNTVSWYQQALGQGPQFIFQYYREEENGRGNFPPRFSGLQFPNYSSELNVNALELDDSALYLCASSSNSAEAFFGQGTRLTVV.

The chain uses TRBV10-3 and TRBJ1-4, with 7 bases that match TRBD1. Germline V lookup: CDR1 ENHRY, CDR2 SYGVKD. With V trimmed by 2 bases and J by 8 bases, 8 bases remained unmatched. This CDR3 is built from 15 residues. In nucleotides, the CDR3 is TGTGCCATCAGTGAGGGGACAGCTCGCCACGAAAAACTGTTTTTT. Its protein is CAISEGTARHEKLFF.

The chain is built from TRBV5-4 and TRBJ2-1; D is undetermined. Germline V gene data show CDR1 as SGHNT and CDR2 as YYREEE (reference sequence). The CDR3 is 11 amino acids. V lost 3 bases, J lost 8 bases, and 6 bases lay in between. CDR3 sequence (DNA): TGTGCCAGCAGCTCAGAGGATGAGCAGTTCTTC. Residues: CASSSEDEQFF.

The chain uses TRBV28 and TRBJ2-7; TRBD1 matches 7 bases. V was clipped by 2 bases and J by 4 bases; unmatched bases: 8. The CDR3 has 15 amino acids. CDR1 is MDHEN, CDR2 SYDVKM, per germline. The CDR3 sequence: CASSLGSGTEYEQYF. The CDR3 DNA is TGTGCCAGCAGTTTAGGTAGTGGGACAGAATACGAGCAGTACTTC.

The chain combines TRBV6-4 with TRBJ2-2, with D tentatively TRBD1 (6 bases). The V gene's germline CDR1 is MRHNA and CDR2 SNTAGT. The CDR3 is 14 amino acids. The V and J ends lost 8 bases and 0 bases respectively, with 10 bases between them. The CDR3 nucleotides read TGTGCCAGCTCCGGGACACCGAACACCGGGGAGCTGTTTTTT. It translates to CASSGTPNTGELFF.

This clone was detected only a few times. This rearrangement joins TRBV7-2 to TRBJ1-3, with 8 bases that match TRBD1. The CDR3 length is 15 residues. Germline CDR1 and CDR2: SGHTA and FQGNSA. The V and J ends lost 8 bases and 4 bases, in that order; junction bases with no gene match: 10. The CDR3 is CASGSGQGLGNTIYF. Here the CDR3 DNA reads TGTGCCAGCGGTTCAGGACAGGGTTTAGGAAACACCATATATTTT.

The CDR3 nucleotides are TGTGCCAGCAGCTTGACCGGGACTTCCTACGAGCAGTACTTC. It encodes CASSLTGTSYEQYF. This chain links TRBV7-9 with TRBJ2-7; D perhaps matches TRBD2 (6 bases). CDR3 length: 14 amino acids. The V gene lost 3 bases and the J gene lost 1 base, with 10 bases spanning the gap. CDR1 and CDR2 (germline): SEHNR, FQNEAQ (reference sequence).

The V and J genes are TRBV14 and TRBJ2-7; D gene uncertain. The CDR3 runs 13 residues. Germline V gene sequence: CDR1 SGHDN, CDR2 FVKESK. The germline V and J ends were trimmed by 1 base and 7 bases, with 11 bases remaining between them. The CDR3 DNA follows: TGTGCCAGCAGCCAAGCAAACTATTTGGAGCAGTACTTC. Amino acids: CASSQANYLEQYF.

V usage is TRBV28 and J usage is TRBJ2-1; 9 bases match TRBD1. With V trimmed by 5 bases and J by 4 bases, 9 bases remained unmatched. CDR1 MDHEN and CDR2 SYDVKM come from the germline V gene. The CDR3 has 16 residues. CDR3 sequence: CASSLLPDRGYNEQFF. CDR3 in DNA: TGTGCCAGCAGTCTGCTCCCGGACAGGGGATACAATGAGCAGTTCTTC.

The chain joins TRBV7-9 to TRBJ2-2, with TRBD1 identical over 7 bases. Germline V gene data show CDR1 as SEHNR and CDR2 as FQNEAQ (reference sequence). Trimming at V came to 4 bases and at J to 5 bases, leaving 10 bases not matched to a gene. This CDR3 comprises 16 residues. CDR3 nucleotide sequence: TGTGCCAGCAGCTCAATCGACAGGGTGAGGACCGGGGAGCTGTTTTTT. Its translation is CASSSIDRVRTGELFF. The full variable domain, with the rest looked up from reference TRBV7-9 and TRBJ2-2, is DTGVSQNPRHKITKRGQNVTFRCDPISEHNRLYWYRQTLGQGPEFLTYFQNEAQLEKSRLLSDRFSAERPKGSFSTLEIQRTEQGDSAMYLCASSSIDRVRTGELFFGEGSRLTVL.

This chain connects TRBV28 to TRBJ1-2, with a weak D call TRBD1 (5 bases). Trimming removed 6 bases at V and 1 base at J, with 24 bases between. This CDR3 has 18 residues. Germline CDR1 MDHEN, CDR2 SYDVKM. CDR3 sequence (DNA): TGTGCCAGCAGGGTCCTAGTGACGTACCGGGACTATAACTATGGCTACACCTTC. It encodes CASRVLVTYRDYNYGYTF.

V gene TRBV27 combines with J gene TRBJ2-2, with D possibly TRBD1 on 5 matching bases. Trimming shortened V by 3 bases and J by 0 bases, and 11 bases separated the two germline ends. This CDR3 has 16 residues. In germline, CDR1 is MNHEY, CDR2 SMNVEV (reference sequence). The CDR3 region has the DNA TGTGCCAGCAGTTTTGGGATAGGGGCGAACACCGGGGAGCTGTTTTTT. Protein: CASSFGIGANTGELFF.